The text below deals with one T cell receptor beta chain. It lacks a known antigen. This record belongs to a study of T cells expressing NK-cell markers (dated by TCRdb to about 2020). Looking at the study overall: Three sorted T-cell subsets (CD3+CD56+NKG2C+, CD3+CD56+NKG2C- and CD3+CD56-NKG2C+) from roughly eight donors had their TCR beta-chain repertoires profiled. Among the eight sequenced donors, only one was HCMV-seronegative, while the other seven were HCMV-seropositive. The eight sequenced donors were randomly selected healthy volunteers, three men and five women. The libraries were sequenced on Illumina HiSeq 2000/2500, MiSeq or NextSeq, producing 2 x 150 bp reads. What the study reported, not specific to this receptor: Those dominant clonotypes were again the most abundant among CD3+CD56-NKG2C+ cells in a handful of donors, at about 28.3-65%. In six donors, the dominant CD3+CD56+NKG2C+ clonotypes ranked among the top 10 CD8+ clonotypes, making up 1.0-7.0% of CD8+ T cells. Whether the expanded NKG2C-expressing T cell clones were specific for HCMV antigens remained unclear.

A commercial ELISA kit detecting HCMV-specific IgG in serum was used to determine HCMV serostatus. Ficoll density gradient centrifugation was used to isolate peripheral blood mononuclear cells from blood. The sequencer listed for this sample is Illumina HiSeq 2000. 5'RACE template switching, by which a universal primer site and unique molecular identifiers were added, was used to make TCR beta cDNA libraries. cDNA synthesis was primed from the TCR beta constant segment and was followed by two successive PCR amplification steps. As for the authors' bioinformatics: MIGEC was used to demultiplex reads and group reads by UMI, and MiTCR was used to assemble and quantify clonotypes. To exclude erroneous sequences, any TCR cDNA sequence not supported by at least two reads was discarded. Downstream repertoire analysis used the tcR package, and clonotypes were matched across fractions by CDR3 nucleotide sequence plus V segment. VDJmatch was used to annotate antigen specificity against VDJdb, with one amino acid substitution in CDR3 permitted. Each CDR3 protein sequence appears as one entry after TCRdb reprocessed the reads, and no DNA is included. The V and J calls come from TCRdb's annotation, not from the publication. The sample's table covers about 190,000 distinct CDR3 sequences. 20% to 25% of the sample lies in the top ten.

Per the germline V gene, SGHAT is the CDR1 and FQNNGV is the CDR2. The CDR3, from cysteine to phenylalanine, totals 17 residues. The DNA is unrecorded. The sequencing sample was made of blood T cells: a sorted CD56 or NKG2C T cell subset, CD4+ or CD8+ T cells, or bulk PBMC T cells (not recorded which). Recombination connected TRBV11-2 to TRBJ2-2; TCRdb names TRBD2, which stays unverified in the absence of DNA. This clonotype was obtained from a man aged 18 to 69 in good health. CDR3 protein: CASSLEGTSASTGELFF.